Given below is one TCR beta chain in context. The sample is drawn from a study of blood T cell repertoires in COVID-19. Study in general: Spain, Italy and the United States supplied samples that represented acute and convalescent COVID-19. From T cells, B-cell-depleted T cells, or PBMCs came the material, which was cDNA or gDNA.

Source study methods: Counts of nucleated cells, estimated from reference gene primer amplification, were obtained. Sequencing was performed with immunoSEQ multiplex PCR; in TCRdb, only in-frame clones are kept and a portion is missing. The V and J calls and clone size were taken over from that table, and D and trimming were inferred from the DNA. The sample has approximately 200,000 clones; 88% are singletons. This CDR3 spans 13 amino acids. The junction had 2 bases not matched to a gene; V was cut back by 7 bases and J by 0 bases. The rearrangement uses TRBV12-3 or TRBV12-4 and TRBJ2-7, with TRBD2 matching over 8 bases. The sample was peripheral blood. The source is a woman in her twenties or thirties with acute or convalescent COVID-19. The DNA of the CDR3 is TGTGCCAGCAAAAGCGGGAGCTCCTACGAGCAGTACTTC. This sequence encodes CASKSGSSYEQYF.